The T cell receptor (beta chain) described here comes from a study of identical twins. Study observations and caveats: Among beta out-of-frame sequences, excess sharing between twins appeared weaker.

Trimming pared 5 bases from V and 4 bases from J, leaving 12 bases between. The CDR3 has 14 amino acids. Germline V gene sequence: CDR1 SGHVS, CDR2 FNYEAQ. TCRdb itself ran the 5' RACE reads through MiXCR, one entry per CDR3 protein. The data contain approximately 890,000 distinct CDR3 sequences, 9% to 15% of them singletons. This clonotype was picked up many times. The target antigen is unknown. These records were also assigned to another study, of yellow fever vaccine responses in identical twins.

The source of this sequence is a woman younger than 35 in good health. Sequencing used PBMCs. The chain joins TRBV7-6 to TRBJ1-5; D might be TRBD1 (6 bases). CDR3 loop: CASSPSQGNQPQHF. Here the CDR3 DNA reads TGTGCCAGCAGCCCGTCCCAGGGGAATCAGCCCCAGCATTTT.